This T cell receptor beta chain came from a study of blood T cell repertoires in COVID-19. Study details: Sites in the United States, Italy and Spain provided acute and convalescent COVID-19 samples.

As handled by the study authors: Scientists estimated how many nucleated cells there were by amplifying reference gene primers. Libraries were prepared by immunoSEQ multiplex PCR; TCRdb keeps only in-frame clonotypes and omits some of them. V, J and clone size are taken as reported in that table, and D and trimming were inferred from the DNA itself. This sample carries a few hundred thousand clones, roughly 87% of them seen once, and the ten largest clones take about 4.6%. From germline, CDR1 is MDHEN and CDR2 SYDVKM. The V and J ends lost 3 bases and 2 bases respectively, with 15 bases between them. The CDR3 has 16 amino acids.

The chain uses TRBV28 and TRBJ2-3; D is uncertain. This TCR was sampled from a woman in her thirties or forties who had recovered from COVID-19. Source material: peripheral blood. In DNA form, the CDR3 reads TGTGCCAGCAGTTTGAGACAAGGTGCTATCACAGATACGCAGTATTTT. Its protein is CASSLRQGAITDTQYF.